Listed below are T cell receptor beta chains from one sample, sequenced in a study of neurological immune-mediated disorders. MiXCR was run by TCRdb on the 5' RACE reads, yielding one entry per CDR3 protein. The data show about 82,000 distinct CDR3 sequences, 2.6% seen once. Sequenced sample: PBMCs. The receptor source for this set is a woman under 40 with multiple sclerosis. Each CDR3 is given without its conserved first and last residue.

v_gene | CDR3aa
TRBV10-3 | AITATGGRGYT
TRBV30 | AWSPTEDEQF
TRBV7-9 | ASRGWDYNEQF
TRBV15 | ATSIDGPPPDTQY
TRBV29-1 | SVEGGSEGNYGYT
TRBV5-1 | ASSGGTGGLSGNTIY
TRBV11-2 | ASSLNGRKAF
TRBV5-1 | ASSHRDFYTDTQY
TRBV5-1 | ASSPLGGGSSYEQY
TRBV5-1 | ASSYTTFSGANVLT
TRBV7-9 | ASSNSYEQY
TRBV7-9 | ASSRQTAVSGNTIY
TRBV3-1 | ASSQVPIRVGEQF
TRBV29-1 | SVAMTGTSNYGYT
TRBV20-1 | SASRGESYNEQF
TRBV12-3/TRBV12-4 | ASSNRINYGYT
TRBV5-1 | ASRRLGGPGELF
TRBV29-1 | SVEDRGLYGYT
TRBV2 | ASSESAGVTYEQY
TRBV27 | ASSPGTGGNEQY
TRBV20-1 | SAPGQFSNQPQH
TRBV29-1 | TTRKTVMNTEAF
TRBV4-3 | ASSQGQDNEQF
TRBV2 | ASSESAGELF
TRBV20-1 | SASYGDYGYT
TRBV5-1 | ASSPGWASNTEAF